This is a list of T cell receptor beta chains from one sample in a study of PD-1 blockade in mismatch repair-deficient tumors. The protocol was immunoSEQ multiplex PCR, while the TCRdb copy is restricted to in-frame clones and leaves out a portion. The repertoire holds about 120,000 clones, with around 87% as singletons. This sample comprised peripheral blood, obtained 44 weeks after starting pembrolizumab. These receptors originate from an adult with mismatch repair-deficient cancer. Each CDR3 is given with its conserved first and last residue. D genes are given only for firm matches. Expanded clones are given a class, and other clones once, few, many or no size at all.

clone_size: .; v_call: TRBV7-6; j_call: TRBJ2-3; d_call: .; cdr3_nt: TGTGCCAGCAGCTTAGGGGTTCGTGGCACAGATACGCAGTATTTT; cdr3_aa: CASSLGVRGTDTQYF
clone_size: .; v_call: TRBV5-1; j_call: TRBJ2-1; d_call: .; cdr3_nt: TGCGCCAGCAGCTTGGTTCCCTGGGCCTACAATGAGCAGTTCTTC; cdr3_aa: CASSLVPWAYNEQFF
clone_size: .; v_call: TRBV5-8; j_call: TRBJ1-2; d_call: .; cdr3_nt: TGTGCCAGCAGCTTCAACCTCTACTATGGCTACACCTTC; cdr3_aa: CASSFNLYYGYTF
clone_size: .; v_call: TRBV9; j_call: TRBJ2-5; d_call: .; cdr3_nt: TGTGCCAGCAGCGAACAAGGGGAGATTGTAGGGACCCAGTACTTC; cdr3_aa: CASSEQGEIVGTQYF
clone_size: once; v_call: TRBV27; j_call: TRBJ2-5; d_call: .; cdr3_nt: TGTGCCAGCAGTTTGGGTCAATCCGGGACCCAGTACTTC; cdr3_aa: CASSLGQSGTQYF
clone_size: .; v_call: TRBV5-4; j_call: TRBJ2-7; d_call: TRBD2; cdr3_nt: TGTGCCAGCAGCCGGTCCACCACGACTAGCGGGAGACACGAGCAGTACTTC; cdr3_aa: CASSRSTTTSGRHEQYF
clone_size: .; v_call: TRBV5-6; j_call: TRBJ2-7; d_call: .; cdr3_nt: TGTGCCAGCAGCTTGGTCGGTAGCGAGCAGTACTTC; cdr3_aa: CASSLVGSEQYF
clone_size: .; v_call: TRBV9; j_call: TRBJ2-7; d_call: TRBD2; cdr3_nt: TGTGCCAGCAGCACCGGGACTAGCGGGAGTGGGGGCCACGAGCAGTACTTC; cdr3_aa: CASSTGTSGSGGHEQYF
clone_size: .; v_call: TRBV4-3; j_call: TRBJ2-3; d_call: .; cdr3_nt: TGCGCCAGCAGCCAAGACCATAAGAATACGCAGTATTTT; cdr3_aa: CASSQDHKNTQYF
clone_size: .; v_call: TRBV21-1; j_call: TRBJ2-2; d_call: .; cdr3_nt: TGTGCCAGCAGCAAAATTGGTCCGGGACCCATCGGGGAGCTGTTTTTT; cdr3_aa: CASSKIGPGPIGELFF
clone_size: .; v_call: TRBV27; j_call: TRBJ2-3; d_call: .; cdr3_nt: TGTGCCAGCAGTTTAGTCTCGTCCCTATATACGACAGATACGCAGTATTTT; cdr3_aa: CASSLVSSLYTTDTQYF
clone_size: .; v_call: TRBV28; j_call: TRBJ2-7; d_call: .; cdr3_nt: TGTGCCACCTCGTTCACCCGGGAGCAGTACTTC; cdr3_aa: CATSFTREQYF
clone_size: .; v_call: TRBV6-5; j_call: TRBJ1-5; d_call: TRBD1; cdr3_nt: TGTGCCACCACTGGGCCAGGGGGAGATCAGCCCCAGCATTTT; cdr3_aa: CATTGPGGDQPQHF
clone_size: once; v_call: TRBV5-1; j_call: TRBJ2-2; d_call: .; cdr3_nt: TGCGCCAGCAGCTTGTGGGTGGGGACAAGGAACACCGGGGAGCTGTTTTTT; cdr3_aa: CASSLWVGTRNTGELFF
clone_size: .; v_call: TRBV5-6; j_call: TRBJ2-1; d_call: .; cdr3_nt: TGTGCCAGCAGCTTGGCAGTGATTACAATCGGGCAGTTCTTC; cdr3_aa: CASSLAVITIGQFF
clone_size: .; v_call: TRBV10-3; j_call: TRBJ2-2; d_call: .; cdr3_nt: TGTGCCATCAGTGACGGGGCACCTCACACCGGGGAGCTGTTTTTT; cdr3_aa: CAISDGAPHTGELFF
clone_size: .; v_call: TRBV7-9; j_call: TRBJ2-7; d_call: .; cdr3_nt: TGTGCCAGCAGCACGGGGGTTTGGCAGTACTTC; cdr3_aa: CASSTGVWQYF
clone_size: .; v_call: TRBV12-5; j_call: TRBJ2-5; d_call: .; cdr3_nt: TGTGCTAGTGGTTTGGTGGGGGGCAAGGGGACCCAGTACTTC; cdr3_aa: CASGLVGGKGTQYF
clone_size: .; v_call: TRBV6-1; j_call: TRBJ1-2; d_call: .; cdr3_nt: TGTGCCAGCAGTGAAGCGATTGTAGGGACTAACTATGGCTACACCTTC; cdr3_aa: CASSEAIVGTNYGYTF
clone_size: once; v_call: TRBV29-1; j_call: TRBJ2-3; d_call: .; cdr3_nt: TGCAGCGTTGAAATCGGCGGGACCCCAGATACGCAGTATTTT; cdr3_aa: CSVEIGGTPDTQYF